The rows below give T cell receptor beta chains drawn from one sample of a study of beta chain features in type 1 diabetes. Repertoires were generated with immunoSEQ multiplex PCR, while TCRdb's copy carries only in-frame clones and drops some. This sample has under 400,000 clones; roughly a fifth occur once, and the top ten carry around 0.044%. The sequencing sample was made of naive CD4+ T cells from blood. The receptors shown here come from a woman under 30 in good health. The CDR3 runs from the conserved cysteine through the conserved F or W. Each record gives: clone size, D gene, V gene, J gene, CDR3 protein, CDR3 DNA. A D gene is named only where the DNA matches it firmly. Clone size is stated in some rows and not others, as once, few, many or a class when expanded.

clone size: .; D gene: .; V gene: TRBV29-1; J gene: TRBJ2-1; CDR3 protein: CSVELGGPNGVF; CDR3 DNA: TGCAGCGTTGAACTGGGGGGGCCCAACGGGGTCTTC
clone size: .; D gene: TRBD1; V gene: TRBV2; J gene: TRBJ1-5; CDR3 protein: CASSDRDSNQPQHF; CDR3 DNA: TGTGCCAGCAGCGACAGGGATAGCAATCAGCCCCAGCATTTT
clone size: few; D gene: .; V gene: TRBV30; J gene: TRBJ1-5; CDR3 protein: CAWSQGIKDQPQHF; CDR3 DNA: TGTGCCTGGAGTCAGGGGATCAAGGATCAGCCCCAGCATTTT
clone size: few; D gene: TRBD2; V gene: TRBV4-1; J gene: TRBJ2-7; CDR3 protein: CASSQSGKRSYEQYF; CDR3 DNA: TGCGCCAGCAGCCAAAGCGGGAAGAGGTCCTACGAGCAGTACTTC
clone size: .; D gene: TRBD1; V gene: TRBV11-3; J gene: TRBJ2-1; CDR3 protein: CASSSTGESYNEQFF; CDR3 DNA: TGTGCCAGCAGCTCGACAGGGGAGTCCTACAATGAGCAGTTCTTC
clone size: .; D gene: .; V gene: TRBV5-6; J gene: TRBJ1-2; CDR3 protein: CASSLVPVGGTYGYTF; CDR3 DNA: TGTGCCAGCAGCTTGGTTCCGGTGGGGGGTACCTATGGCTACACCTTC
clone size: .; D gene: .; V gene: TRBV20-1; J gene: TRBJ2-5; CDR3 protein: CSARDRETQYF; CDR3 DNA: TGCAGTGCTAGAGATCGGGAGACCCAGTACTTC
clone size: few; D gene: TRBD1; V gene: TRBV5-1; J gene: TRBJ2-5; CDR3 protein: CASRLGTGTGETQYF; CDR3 DNA: TGCGCCAGCAGACTAGGGACAGGGACAGGAGAGACCCAGTACTTC
clone size: .; D gene: TRBD2; V gene: TRBV30; J gene: TRBJ2-3; CDR3 protein: CALSRGADTQYF; CDR3 DNA: TGTGCCCTCTCCCGGGGGGCAGATACGCAGTATTTT
clone size: .; D gene: .; V gene: TRBV29-1; J gene: TRBJ1-1; CDR3 protein: CSVERGGNTEAFF; CDR3 DNA: TGCAGCGTTGAAAGGGGGGGGAACACTGAAGCTTTCTTT
clone size: .; D gene: .; V gene: TRBV7-9; J gene: TRBJ1-1; CDR3 protein: CASSSPPRNTEAFF; CDR3 DNA: TGTGCCAGCAGCTCCCCTCCGCGGAACACTGAAGCTTTCTTT
clone size: few; D gene: TRBD2; V gene: TRBV4-2; J gene: TRBJ2-7; CDR3 protein: CASSPSIAGGGYEQYF; CDR3 DNA: TGTGCCAGCAGCCCATCCATAGCGGGAGGAGGCTACGAGCAGTACTTC
clone size: few; D gene: TRBD1; V gene: TRBV15; J gene: TRBJ2-6; CDR3 protein: CATRRGGLTGTGANVLTF; CDR3 DNA: TGTGCCACCAGAAGAGGGGGCCTCACAGGGACTGGGGCCAACGTCCTGACTTTC
clone size: few; D gene: TRBD2; V gene: TRBV7-8; J gene: TRBJ2-5; CDR3 protein: CASSLRGGETQYF; CDR3 DNA: TGTGCCAGCAGCTTACGGGGGGGTGAGACCCAGTACTTC
clone size: .; D gene: TRBD1; V gene: TRBV9; J gene: TRBJ1-2; CDR3 protein: CASNNRGEGYTF; CDR3 DNA: TGTGCCAGCAACAACAGGGGGGAAGGCTACACCTTC
clone size: .; D gene: .; V gene: TRBV4-2; J gene: TRBJ2-3; CDR3 protein: CASSQEWRRGTDTQYF; CDR3 DNA: TGTGCCAGCAGCCAAGAATGGCGACGGGGCACAGATACGCAGTATTTT
clone size: .; D gene: TRBD1; V gene: TRBV5-6; J gene: TRBJ2-5; CDR3 protein: CASSAPGQGGETQYF; CDR3 DNA: TGTGCCAGCAGCGCCCCGGGACAGGGAGGAGAGACCCAGTACTTC
clone size: few; D gene: .; V gene: TRBV7-2; J gene: TRBJ1-2; CDR3 protein: CASSLAGPVSYGYTF; CDR3 DNA: TGTGCCAGCAGCTTAGCGGGGCCAGTCTCCTATGGCTACACCTTC
clone size: few; D gene: .; V gene: TRBV2; J gene: TRBJ2-5; CDR3 protein: CASSEGQEEETQYF; CDR3 DNA: TGTGCCAGCAGTGAAGGTCAGGAGGAAGAGACCCAGTACTTC
clone size: .; D gene: TRBD1; V gene: TRBV7-9; J gene: TRBJ2-7; CDR3 protein: CASTHWGQGSYEQYF; CDR3 DNA: TGTGCCAGCACCCATTGGGGACAGGGATCCTACGAGCAGTACTTC
clone size: few; D gene: .; V gene: TRBV18; J gene: TRBJ1-5; CDR3 protein: CASSPRTASNQPQHF; CDR3 DNA: TGTGCCAGCTCACCCCGGACAGCCAGCAATCAGCCCCAGCATTTT
clone size: .; D gene: TRBD1; V gene: TRBV29-1; J gene: TRBJ1-2; CDR3 protein: CSASEQGANYGYTF; CDR3 DNA: TGCAGCGCTTCCGAACAGGGGGCTAACTATGGCTACACCTTC
clone size: few; D gene: TRBD1; V gene: TRBV5-1; J gene: TRBJ2-7; CDR3 protein: CASSRIWDRGSYEQYF; CDR3 DNA: TGCGCCAGCAGCCGCATCTGGGACAGGGGCTCCTACGAGCAGTACTTC
clone size: few; D gene: TRBD1; V gene: TRBV18; J gene: TRBJ2-5; CDR3 protein: CASSPRTGEETQYF; CDR3 DNA: TGTGCCAGCTCACCGAGGACAGGGGAAGAGACCCAGTACTTC
clone size: few; D gene: TRBD2; V gene: TRBV5-1; J gene: TRBJ2-7; CDR3 protein: CASSSGTSGYEQYF; CDR3 DNA: TGCGCCAGCAGCTCCGGGACTAGCGGCTACGAGCAGTACTTC
clone size: few; D gene: .; V gene: TRBV7-2; J gene: TRBJ2-1; CDR3 protein: CASSRGQNNEQFF; CDR3 DNA: TGTGCCAGCAGCCGAGGACAGAACAATGAGCAGTTCTTC
clone size: few; D gene: TRBD2; V gene: TRBV7-2; J gene: TRBJ2-3; CDR3 protein: CASSRLAGGADTQYF; CDR3 DNA: TGTGCCAGCAGCCGACTAGCGGGAGGGGCAGATACGCAGTATTTT
clone size: .; D gene: TRBD2; V gene: TRBV7-9; J gene: TRBJ2-7; CDR3 protein: CASSLAGLAGNSEQYF; CDR3 DNA: TGTGCCAGCAGCCTCGCGGGGCTAGCGGGAAATAGCGAGCAGTACTTC
clone size: .; D gene: TRBD1; V gene: TRBV4-1; J gene: TRBJ2-7; CDR3 protein: CASSPGQGPVLSSYEQYF; CDR3 DNA: TGCGCCAGCAGCCCAGGACAGGGGCCGGTTCTCAGCTCCTACGAGCAGTACTTC
clone size: .; D gene: TRBD1; V gene: TRBV29-1; J gene: TRBJ1-2; CDR3 protein: CSVETPTGHYGYTF; CDR3 DNA: TGCAGCGTCGAAACCCCGACAGGGCACTATGGCTACACCTTC
clone size: .; D gene: TRBD1; V gene: TRBV30; J gene: TRBJ2-2; CDR3 protein: CAWGQGANTGELFF; CDR3 DNA: TGTGCCTGGGGACAGGGGGCGAACACCGGGGAGCTGTTTTTT
clone size: .; D gene: TRBD2; V gene: TRBV6-1; J gene: TRBJ2-5; CDR3 protein: CASSEDGGLAGQETQYF; CDR3 DNA: TGTGCCAGCAGTGAAGATGGCGGACTAGCGGGACAAGAGACCCAGTACTTC
clone size: .; D gene: .; V gene: TRBV29-1; J gene: TRBJ1-6; CDR3 protein: CSVEVGGAGSPLHF; CDR3 DNA: TGCAGCGTTGAAGTAGGGGGGGCAGGGTCACCCCTCCACTTT
clone size: .; D gene: .; V gene: TRBV9; J gene: TRBJ1-6; CDR3 protein: CASSVGGSSYNSPLHF; CDR3 DNA: TGTGCCAGCAGCGTAGGTGGGAGCTCCTATAATTCACCCCTCCACTTT
clone size: .; D gene: .; V gene: TRBV7-9; J gene: TRBJ1-5; CDR3 protein: CASSLGLNQPQHF; CDR3 DNA: TGTGCCAGCAGCTTAGGGCTCAATCAGCCCCAGCATTTT
clone size: .; D gene: TRBD2; V gene: TRBV30; J gene: TRBJ2-2; CDR3 protein: CAWSRGLEAGELFF; CDR3 DNA: TGTGCCTGGAGCCGGGGACTAGAGGCCGGGGAGCTGTTTTTT
clone size: .; D gene: TRBD1; V gene: TRBV5-6; J gene: TRBJ1-2; CDR3 protein: CASSLARRGDYGYTF; CDR3 DNA: TGTGCCAGCAGCTTGGCGCGCAGGGGGGACTATGGCTACACCTTC
clone size: few; D gene: .; V gene: TRBV29-1; J gene: TRBJ1-1; CDR3 protein: CSDRVGNTEAFF; CDR3 DNA: TGCAGCGACCGGGTGGGGAACACTGAAGCTTTCTTT
clone size: few; D gene: .; V gene: TRBV9; J gene: TRBJ1-2; CDR3 protein: CASSVASGVNGYTF; CDR3 DNA: TGTGCCAGCAGCGTAGCTTCGGGGGTTAATGGCTACACCTTC
clone size: .; D gene: .; V gene: TRBV30; J gene: TRBJ1-6; CDR3 protein: CAWALMEGKSPLHF; CDR3 DNA: TGTGCCTGGGCCCTAATGGAGGGAAAATCACCCCTCCACTTT
clone size: .; D gene: .; V gene: TRBV19; J gene: TRBJ1-2; CDR3 protein: CASSPGRGHYGYTF; CDR3 DNA: TGTGCCAGTAGTCCGGGCAGGGGACACTATGGCTACACCTTC
clone size: .; D gene: TRBD1; V gene: TRBV29-1; J gene: TRBJ1-5; CDR3 protein: CSVGTANQPQHF; CDR3 DNA: TGCAGCGTCGGGACAGCTAATCAGCCCCAGCATTTT
clone size: few; D gene: .; V gene: TRBV9; J gene: TRBJ2-7; CDR3 protein: CASSVDPGVTYEQYF; CDR3 DNA: TGTGCCAGCAGCGTAGATCCGGGAGTAACCTACGAGCAGTACTTC